These T cell receptor beta chains were read from a single sample in a study of blood T cell repertoires in COVID-19. TCRdb's table, derived via immunoSEQ multiplex PCR, lists solely in-frame clones and lacks some. The data show 300,000 or so clones, with over 70% seen just once and 0.95% to 1.5% held by the top ten. Sequences were obtained from peripheral blood. The receptors stem from a woman aged 45-60 years with acute or convalescent COVID-19. CDR3s include the opening cysteine and the closing phenylalanine or tryptophan. A D gene is named only where the DNA matches it firmly. Size is omitted from some rows. Given values are once, few, many or a class for expanded clones.

TRBJ1-1 TRBV7-2 NA few TGTGCCAGCACCATCGACCGGGTGCGCACTGAAGCTTTCTTT CASTIDRVRTEAFF
TRBJ1-2 TRBV5-6 TRBD1 NA TGTGCCAGCAGACGACAGGGACTCTACGGCTACACCTTC CASRRQGLYGYTF
TRBJ1-3 TRBV28 NA NA TGTGCCAGCAGTTTTGCAGGGCACGGAAACACCATATATTTT CASSFAGHGNTIYF
TRBJ1-5 TRBV7-9 NA NA TGTGCCAGCAGCTTTCTTAATCAGCCCCAGCATTTT CASSFLNQPQHF
TRBJ2-1 TRBV7-8 TRBD1 NA TGTGCCAGCAGCTCCGAAGGGACAGTTTCCTACAATGAGCAGTTCTTC CASSSEGTVSYNEQFF
TRBJ1-1 TRBV4-3 TRBD1 NA TGCGCCAGCAGCCAGTACCAGGGGGCTACTGAAGCTTTCTTT CASSQYQGATEAFF
TRBJ2-3 TRBV3-1/TRBV3-2 NA NA TGTGCCAGCAGCCCCCAGGGCTTGGGCTCAGATACGCAGTATTTT CASSPQGLGSDTQYF
TRBJ2-5 TRBV10-2 TRBD1 NA TGCGCCAGCAGTGGTCTCAGGGGGCGTGAGACCCAGTACTTC CASSGLRGRETQYF
TRBJ1-3 TRBV3-1/TRBV3-2 NA once TGTGCCAGCAGCCAGGGGGCGTCGGGAAACACCATATATTTT CASSQGASGNTIYF
TRBJ2-2 TRBV9 TRBD1 NA TGTGCCAGCAGCGTAGAAGACAGGGATGCCGGGGAGCTGTTTTTT CASSVEDRDAGELFF
TRBJ1-2 TRBV3-1/TRBV3-2 NA NA TGTGCCAGCAGCCAAGGCGCAGGGGCTAATGGCTACACCTTC CASSQGAGANGYTF
TRBJ2-1 TRBV5-5 NA NA TGTGCCAGCAGCTTGCTCAGGGTAGGGAACAATGAGCAGTTCTTC CASSLLRVGNNEQFF
TRBJ1-6 TRBV3-1/TRBV3-2 NA NA TGTGCCAGCAGCCCGGGGGTCGGGGGAAATTCACCCCTCCACTTT CASSPGVGGNSPLHF
TRBJ1-2 TRBV6-5 NA NA TGTGCCAGCACTCTCAGGGGTGGGTATGGCTACACCTTC CASTLRGGYGYTF
TRBJ2-5 TRBV10-1 NA NA TGCGCCAGCAGTGAGTCTACGGCGAGGGAGACCCAGTACTTC CASSESTARETQYF
TRBJ1-1 TRBV2 NA NA TGTGCCAGCAGCCTAGAGGTTTCGAACACTGAAGCTTTCTTT CASSLEVSNTEAFF
TRBJ1-1 TRBV19 TRBD1 NA TGTGCCAGTAGTATACTCTTTGGGACAGAAGGTTTCTTT CASSILFGTEGFF
TRBJ1-3 TRBV2 NA NA TGTGCCAGTAAAGACAGCTCCTCTGGAAACACCATATATTTT CASKDSSSGNTIYF
TRBJ2-5 TRBV7-9 TRBD1 NA TGTGCCAGCAGCTTGGGGACAGGGCGAGAGACCCAGTACTTC CASSLGTGRETQYF
TRBJ2-5 TRBV15 TRBD2 NA TGTGCCACCAGCGGACCCAGACTAGCAGAGGAGACCCAGTACTTC CATSGPRLAEETQYF
TRBJ2-3 TRBV27 TRBD1 once TGTGCCAGCAGTTTGGCCGGGACAGGGGCCACAGATACGCAGTATTTT CASSLAGTGATDTQYF
TRBJ1-4 TRBV12-5 TRBD1 NA TGTGCTAGTGGTTCCGGACAGGGGCAAACTAATGAAAAACTGTTTTTT CASGSGQGQTNEKLFF
TRBJ2-7 TRBV5-8 TRBD1 NA TGTGCCAGCAGCTTGTTGGGACAGCCAACCTACGAGCAGTACTTC CASSLLGQPTYEQYF
TRBJ1-2 TRBV30 NA NA TGTGCCTGGAGGGAAGGCCCGGGAAGTGGCTACACCTTC CAWREGPGSGYTF
TRBJ2-3 TRBV5-1 NA NA TGCGCCAGCAACTCCGGGGCGGGAAGCACAGATACGCAGTATTTT CASNSGAGSTDTQYF
TRBJ1-6 TRBV30 NA NA TGTGCCTGGAGGACGAACAGAGATTCACCCCTCCACTTT CAWRTNRDSPLHF
TRBJ1-2 TRBV30 TRBD1 NA TGTGCCTGGATAGCAGGGACAGGAGCAGGTCGACCCCCCCGGAATGGCTACACCTTC CAWIAGTGAGRPPRNGYTF
TRBJ1-2 TRBV9 NA NA TGTGCCAGCAGCGTAGGTTTGTCCTCCGGGATTTCCAACTATGGCTACACCTTC CASSVGLSSGISNYGYTF
TRBJ2-3 TRBV7-8 TRBD1 NA TGTGCCAGCAGCGTGGGACAGTTACTTAGCACAGATACGCAGTATTTT CASSVGQLLSTDTQYF
TRBJ1-1 TRBV5-8 NA NA TGTGCCAGCAGCATTACGCGGGACACTGAAGCTTTCTTT CASSITRDTEAFF
TRBJ2-1 TRBV9 NA NA TGTGCCAGCAGCGTAGGAGGGCGCCTCAATGAGCAGTTCTTC CASSVGGRLNEQFF
TRBJ1-1 TRBV7-3 NA NA TGTGCCAGCAGCCCTACCGGGGACACTGAAGCTTTCTTT CASSPTGDTEAFF
TRBJ1-1 TRBV7-8 NA NA TGTGCCAGCAGCTTAGCCGGTGCCACTGAAGCTTTCTTT CASSLAGATEAFF
TRBJ1-1 TRBV30 NA once TGTGCCTGGAGTGTACAATTAGGGGGGGGCACTGAAGCTTTCTTT CAWSVQLGGGTEAFF
TRBJ1-1 TRBV7-2 NA NA TGTGCCAGCAGCCTCCAGCCCAGGGCGAACACTGAAGCTTTCTTT CASSLQPRANTEAFF
TRBJ2-7 TRBV21-1 NA NA TGTGCCAGCAGCAATCTAGGACAGAGCTACGAGCAGTACTTC CASSNLGQSYEQYF
TRBJ2-1 TRBV3-1/TRBV3-2 TRBD2 NA TGTGCCAGCAGGACGGGACTATTCAATGAGCAGTTCTTC CASRTGLFNEQFF
TRBJ1-1 TRBV7-9 NA once TGTGCCAGCAGGGAGGGCACTGAAGCTTTCTTT CASREGTEAFF
TRBJ1-2 TRBV5-1 TRBD1 NA TGCGCCAGCAGCTTGGGGGGACAGGGACACTATGGCTACACCTTC CASSLGGQGHYGYTF
TRBJ2-5 TRBV3-1/TRBV3-2 TRBD1 NA TGTGCCAGCAGCCTCCGGACAGGGTTTAGGGAGACCCAGTACTTC CASSLRTGFRETQYF
TRBJ2-3 TRBV6-5 NA NA TGTGCCAGCGGGCGGGCAGATACGCAGTATTTT CASGRADTQYF
TRBJ2-3 TRBV2 NA NA TGTGCCAGCAGTGACCCGACAGGCTCTAGCACAGATACGCAGTATTTT CASSDPTGSSTDTQYF
TRBJ1-2 TRBV27 TRBD1 NA TGTGCCAGCAGTCAGACAGGGACCTATGGCTACACCTTC CASSQTGTYGYTF
TRBJ1-1 TRBV5-4 NA NA TGTGCCAGCAGCTCGGCGTCAGGGGACACTGAAGCTTTCTTT CASSSASGDTEAFF
TRBJ1-4 TRBV6-5 TRBD1 NA TGTGCCAGCAGCATCGACAGGGTGAGGGAAAAACTGTTTTTT CASSIDRVREKLFF
TRBJ2-3 TRBV9 NA NA TGTGCCAGCAGCGCTCCCCTGAGCACAGATACGCAGTATTTT CASSAPLSTDTQYF
TRBJ1-1 TRBV19 NA NA TGTGCCAGTACCGACCCCCCCGGGGACACGAACACTGAAGCTTTCTTT CASTDPPGDTNTEAFF
TRBJ1-5 TRBV6-1 NA NA TGTGCCAGCAGTGAAGCATCTTACGGGGGGACGCCCCAGCATTTT CASSEASYGGTPQHF
TRBJ2-1 TRBV20-1 NA NA TGCAGTGCTAGTACGGGAGACTCCTACAATGAGCAGTTCTTC CSASTGDSYNEQFF
TRBJ1-1 TRBV13 NA once TGTGCCAGCAGCCCTTCTAGCACTGAAGCTTTCTTT CASSPSSTEAFF
TRBJ1-1 TRBV7-2 NA NA TGTGCCAGCAGCTTAGCGAGTACAGGTGCATACGAAGCTTTCTTT CASSLASTGAYEAFF
TRBJ2-5 TRBV7-9 NA once TGTGCCAGCAGCTTAAGTGAGGGGACCCAGTACTTC CASSLSEGTQYF
TRBJ2-3 TRBV29-1 TRBD2 NA TGCAGCGTTTCCAGACTAGCGGGAGGCTCAGATACGCAGTATTTT CSVSRLAGGSDTQYF
TRBJ1-1 TRBV27 NA NA TGTGCCAGCAGTTTATTTTGGACAGAGTCGAACACTGAAGCTTTCTTT CASSLFWTESNTEAFF
TRBJ1-5 TRBV5-1 NA NA TGCGCCAGCAGCTTTATGGCCGATCAGCCCCAGCATTTT CASSFMADQPQHF
TRBJ2-5 TRBV11-2 TRBD1 NA TGTGCCAGCAGCTTAGGTTCGGACAGGGTCGGGGAGACCCAGTACTTC CASSLGSDRVGETQYF
TRBJ2-1 TRBV11-1 NA NA TGTGCCAGCAGCTTACGAGGGCCCTACAATGAGCAGTTCTTC CASSLRGPYNEQFF
TRBJ2-7 TRBV27 NA NA TGTGCCAGCAGGCCCGCAGGGATCTACGAGCAGTACTTC CASRPAGIYEQYF
TRBJ2-7 TRBV7-9 TRBD1 NA TGTGCCAGCAGCTTGGGGACAGGGTCCTACGAGCAGTACTTC CASSLGTGSYEQYF